These 18 T cell receptor beta chains share one sample of origin, sequenced in a study of immune evolution from preneoplasia to lung adenocarcinoma. The repertoire was sequenced with immunoSEQ multiplex PCR; TCRdb's copy has only in-frame clones and lacks some. This table holds around 21,000 clones, over 70% found once. Sequenced sample: FFPE invasive lung adenocarcinoma tissue. The receptor source for this set is a person aged 55 to 70 with lung adenocarcinoma.

A few counts support this clone. This sequence joins TRBV28 and TRBJ1-4; tentative D call: TRBD1 (6 bases). This CDR3 has 15 residues. Trimming left V 3 bases short and J 5 bases short, with 13 bases between. The germline V gene has CDR1 MDHEN and CDR2 SYDVKM. CDR3 sequence reads: CASSFLQGGNEKLFF. DNA of the CDR3: TGTGCCAGCAGTTTCCTACAGGGAGGGAATGAAAAACTGTTTTTT.

This clone is termed medium-sized. Additional DNA sequences in this sample encode the identical CDR3. This sequence joins TRBV7-6 and TRBJ2-1; D possibly corresponds to TRBD2 (6 bases). Trimming stripped 1 base from V and 12 bases from J, with 19 bases between. The CDR3 loop spans 15 amino acids. Germline CDR1 SGHVS, CDR2 FNYEAQ. The CDR3, as DNA: TGTGCCAGCAGCTTAGACCATAAGCGGGTTCATGCGCAGTTCTTC. Residues: CASSLDHKRVHAQFF. Together with reference TRBV7-6 and TRBJ2-1, the CDR3 gives the full variable domain: GAGVSQSPRYKVTKRGQDVALRCDPISGHVSLYWYRQALGQGPEFLTYFNYEAQQDKSGLPNDRFSAERPEGSISTLTIQRTEQRDSAMYRCASSLDHKRVHAQFFGPGTRLTVL.

The chain combines TRBV5-1 with TRBJ2-3; 7 bases fit TRBD1. Germline V gives CDR1 SGHRS, CDR2 YFSETQ. V was pared by 4 bases and J by 5 bases, with 7 bases of the junction left unmatched. CDR3 length: 14 residues. CDR3 nucleotide sequence: TGCGCCAGCAGCATCCGGGACAGAGAAGATACGCAGTATTTT. Its translation: CASSIRDREDTQYF.

V usage is TRBV18 and J usage is TRBJ2-3, with D uncertain. The V gene's germline CDR1 is KGHSH and CDR2 LQKENI. The CDR3 runs to 16 residues. V shed 3 bases and J shed 2 bases, with 15 bases lying between them. CDR3 sequence (DNA): TGTGCCAGCTCACCTAAGGCAGGCCGATTCACAGATACGCAGTATTTT. It codes for CASSPKAGRFTDTQYF. The full variable domain, rest sourced from reference TRBV18 and TRBJ2-3, is NAGVMQNPRHLVRRRGQEARLRCSPMKGHSHVYWYRQLPEEGLKFMVYLQKENIIDESGMPKERFSAEFPKEGPSILRIQQVVRGDSAAYFCASSPKAGRFTDTQYFGPGTRLTVL.

The chain recombines TRBV6-1 with TRBJ1-2; 7 bases are a match to TRBD1. The V segment lost 6 bases and the J segment 13 bases; nucleotides outside the gene matches: 14. The CDR3 spans 13 residues. The V gene's germline CDR1 is MNHNS and CDR2 SASEGT. CDR3 sequence: CASRMGQRESPTF. The CDR3 DNA is TGTGCCAGCAGGATGGGACAGAGAGAGTCTCCCACCTTC.

The chain links TRBV30 to TRBJ2-1; 10 bases line up with TRBD1. The ends lost 8 bases at V and 9 bases at J; junction bases unmatched: 10. The CDR3 runs 13 residues. Germline values: CDR1 GTSNPN, CDR2 SVGIG (reference sequence). CDR3 loop: CAGRQGASGEQFF. The CDR3 DNA sequence: TGTGCCGGAAGACAGGGGGCGTCAGGTGAGCAGTTCTTC.

The chain joins TRBV29-1 to TRBJ2-1; the match to TRBD2 covers 13 bases. The CDR3 covers 14 residues. CDR1 and CDR2 (germline): SQVTM, ANQGSEA. Trimming at V came to 7 bases and at J to 7 bases, leaving 7 bases not matched to a gene. The DNA of the CDR3 is TGCAGCGCTACTAGCGGGAGGGCCTTAAATGAGCAGTTCTTC. Translating gives CSATSGRALNEQFF.

V is TRBV18 and J is TRBJ2-7; 8 bases agree with TRBD1. The CDR3 contains 15 residues. V shed 4 bases, J shed 4 bases, and the junction held 9 bases outside the gene matches. Germline CDR1 reads KGHSH; CDR2 reads LQKENI. CDR3 sequence: CASSLGGQGSYEQYF. For the CDR3, the DNA is TGTGCCAGCTCACTCGGAGGACAGGGTTCGTACGAGCAGTACTTC.

This clone is medium-sized in the sample. The genes are TRBV5-1 and TRBJ1-2, with 9 bases fitting TRBD1. The germline V gene encodes CDR1 SGHRS and CDR2 YFSETQ. V shed 4 bases, J shed 5 bases, and the junction held 6 bases outside the gene matches. The CDR3 consists of 14 residues. The CDR3 sequence: CASSRDRDRYGYTF. In DNA, the CDR3 is TGCGCCAGCAGCCGGGACAGGGATCGGTATGGCTACACCTTC.

The chain uses TRBV6-1 and TRBJ2-3, with D unresolved. This CDR3 spans 15 amino acids. The ends were cut back, 0 bases at V and 0 bases at J, with 7 bases in the middle. Per germline, CDR1 MNHNS and CDR2 SASEGT. The CDR3 is CASSEALGSTDTQYF. DNA of the CDR3: TGTGCCAGCAGTGAAGCGCTTGGGAGCACAGATACGCAGTATTTT.

The chain has TRBV30 and TRBJ1-3; D gene uncertain. The V end lost 4 bases, the J end lost 2 bases, and 6 bases lay between the germline ends. The CDR3 loop spans 12 amino acids. Germline V gene lookup returns CDR1 GTSNPN and CDR2 SVGIG (reference sequence). The CDR3 is CAWKRAGNTIYF. CDR3 bases: TGTGCCTGGAAAAGGGCTGGAAACACCATATATTTT.

The chain recombines TRBV21-1 with TRBJ1-2; the table assigns TRBD1, which was not confirmed against the DNA. TRBV21-1 is a known pseudogene. The CDR3 is made up of 17 amino acids. CDR3 DNA: TGTGCCCCCCCTGTGCCAGCGGGTCAGGGGGGTAACTATGGCTACACCTTC. Protein: CAPPVPAGQGGNYGYTF.

The chain has TRBV5-6 and TRBJ1-2; D possibly corresponds to TRBD1 (5 bases). The CDR3 is made up of 16 amino acids. V lost 0 bases to trimming and J lost 4 bases, with 16 bases between them. The germline V gene encodes CDR1 SGHDT and CDR2 YYEEEE. CDR3 DNA sequence: TGTGCCAGCAGCTTGGTAGACAGCCGAGAAATCTATGGCTACACCTTC. It codes for CASSLVDSREIYGYTF.

The rearrangement links TRBV14 to TRBJ1-6; D uncertain. The germline V gene has CDR1 SGHDN and CDR2 FVKESK. V lost 5 bases, J lost 8 bases, and 10 bases lay in between. This CDR3 is built from 13 residues. CDR3 residues: CASSVRGDSPLHF. CDR3 bases: TGTGCCAGCAGCGTTCGTGGGGATTCACCCCTCCACTTT. Complete variable domain (other parts from reference TRBV14 and TRBJ1-6): EAGVTQFPSHSVIEKGQTVTLRCDPISGHDNLYWYRRVMGKEIKFLLHFVKESKQDESGMPNNRFLAERTGGTYSTLKVQPAELEDSGVYFCASSVRGDSPLHFGNGTRLTVT.

This chain connects TRBV20-1 to TRBJ2-1; D remains ambiguous. The germline CDR1 and CDR2 sequences are DFQATT and SNEGSKA (reference sequence). CDR3 length equals 11 residues. Trimming shortened V by 3 bases and J by 4 bases, and 4 bases separated the two germline ends. The CDR3, as DNA: TGCAGTGCTAGGGGTTACAATGAGCAGTTCTTC. Translating it yields CSARGYNEQFF.

The V gene is TRBV18, the J gene TRBJ2-5, with TRBD1 as a possible D gene (6 bases). The CDR3 has 14 residues. The V end lost 4 bases, the J end lost 2 bases, and 11 bases lay between the germline ends. The germline gives CDR1 KGHSH, CDR2 LQKENI. CDR3 in amino acids: CASSRQQGQETQYF. In nucleotides, the CDR3 is TGTGCCAGCTCACGACAACAGGGACAAGAGACCCAGTACTTC.

This chain uses TRBV10-3 with TRBJ1-5, with D hard to call. This CDR3 spans 14 amino acids. Germline assignment: CDR1 ENHRY and CDR2 SYGVKD. V shed 0 bases and J shed 6 bases, with 9 bases lying between them. As DNA, the CDR3 is TGTGCCATCAGTGAGTCTCCAGGTCGTCAGCCCCAGCATTTT. This encodes CAISESPGRQPQHF.

This clone was seen a few times. V gene TRBV19 combines with J gene TRBJ2-2, with 13 bases matching TRBD2. The CDR3 spans 17 residues. Germline V gene sequence: CDR1 LNHDA, CDR2 SQIVND (reference sequence). Trimming took 7 bases from V and 5 from J; bases not matched to a gene: 10. The CDR3 here is CASTPRGTSGKTGELFF. Here the CDR3 DNA reads TGTGCCAGTACCCCTAGAGGGACTAGCGGGAAAACCGGGGAGCTGTTTTTT.